What follows are 21 T cell receptor beta chains derived from one specimen sequenced in a study of CD8+CD57+ T cells in acquired aplastic anemia. Template material for TCR beta VDJ and CDR3 profiling consisted of genomic DNA. TCRdb ran MiXCR on the reads and lists one entry per CDR3 protein. The sample lists around 500,000 distinct CDR3 sequences, about a third occurring once. Patients sequenced had flow cytometry evidence of CD8+CD57+ cell expansion. The specimen sequenced was sorted CD4+, CD8+, or CD8+CD57+ T cells (not recorded which) from PBMCs. These receptors were taken from a human donor with aplastic anemia.

Comments on this clonotype: This may be a read error: a much more frequent sequence differs by one nucleotide. V is TRBV2 and J is TRBJ1-2, with D unresolved. The germline gives CDR1 SNHLY, CDR2 FYNNEI. The CDR3 is made up of 14 amino acids. V was pared by 4 bases and J by 4 bases, with 13 bases between. The CDR3 nucleotides read TGTGCCAGCAGTGGAGGGTCACCTACCTATGGCTACACCTTC. Amino acid sequence: CASSGGSPTYGYTF.

The CDR3: CASSQDSQGLSGANVLTF. The CDR3 DNA follows: TGTGCCAGCAGCCAAGATAGCCAGGGGTTATCTGGGGCCAACGTCCTGACTTTC. The chain carries TRBV3-1 and TRBJ2-6; D is perhaps TRBD1 (6 bases). There are 18 residues in the CDR3. Germline lookup yields CDR1 LGHDT and CDR2 YNNKEL (reference sequence). V lost 0 bases and J lost 1, with 13 bases in between.

This clonotype was seen at least ten times. This chain uses TRBV24-1 with TRBJ1-2; unclear D gene. Germline V gives CDR1 KGHDR, CDR2 SFDVKD. CDR3 length: 11 amino acids. Trimming took off 5 bases at V and 5 bases at J, with 5 bases between the two ends. CDR3 in DNA: TGTGCCACCAGTGTAGGATATGGCTACACCTTC. Translated, it gives CATSVGYGYTF.

As regards this clonotype: This may stem from a read error, because a much larger clone lies one nucleotide away. V is TRBV19 and J is TRBJ2-3; D might be TRBD2 (5 bases). The V end was cut by 6 bases, the J end by 0 bases, with 13 bases between. The CDR3 spans 15 residues. Per the germline V gene, CDR1 is LNHDA and CDR2 is SQIVND (reference sequence). The CDR3: CASRPNGVSTDTQYF. Written as DNA, the CDR3 is TGTGCCAGTAGACCCAACGGGGTGAGCACAGATACGCAGTATTTT.

On this clonotype: This may arise from a read error, as a much more abundant clone is one base away. The chain joins TRBV2 to TRBJ1-1; D gene ambiguous. This CDR3 region has 15 residues. CDR1 and CDR2 (germline): SNHLY, FYNNEI. V was cut by 5 bases and J by 4 bases, with 17 bases left in between. The CDR3 nucleotides read TGTGCCAGCAGTCCGACACCGGTCTCAAGCACTGAAGCTTTCTTT. This codes for CASSPTPVSSTEAFF.

This clonotype has only a few counts. The genes are TRBV4-3 and TRBJ2-7, with no clear D. V lost 1 base, J lost 6 bases, and 13 bases lay in between. The CDR3 loop spans 14 amino acids. CDR1 is LGHNA, CDR2 YSLEER, per germline. In DNA form, the CDR3 reads TGCGCCAGCAGCCAAGTTCGAACAACCCGCGAGCAGTACTTC. Protein product: CASSQVRTTREQYF.

In regard to this clonotype: A much more abundant neighbour one base away suggests this may be a read error. The V and J genes are TRBV29-1 and TRBJ1-3; a possible D gene is TRBD1 (5 bases). The CDR3 covers 17 residues. Germline lookup yields CDR1 SQVTM and CDR2 ANQGSEA. V gave up 6 bases and J gave up 0 bases, with 21 bases separating them. This chain's CDR3 is CSVDPLSGRSSGNTIYF. Here the CDR3 DNA reads TGCAGCGTAGACCCCCTATCAGGGCGTTCCTCTGGAAACACCATATATTTT.

The chain has TRBV15 and TRBJ2-7, with D tentatively TRBD1 (6 bases). This CDR3 spans 14 amino acids. V lost 0 bases and J 5 bases, leaving 11 bases between the germline ends. Germline lookup yields CDR1 LNHNV and CDR2 YYDKDF (reference sequence). CDR3 sequence: CATSREQGADEQYF. The CDR3 bases are TGTGCCACCAGCAGAGAACAGGGAGCCGACGAGCAGTACTTC.

This clonotype came up a few times. The chain employs TRBV7-9 and TRBJ1-6; the D gene is possibly TRBD1 (5 bases). This CDR3 region has 14 residues. Between the trimmed V and J ends, which lost 4 bases and 7 bases, there was a span of 11 bases. Germline loops: CDR1 SEHNR, CDR2 FQNEAQ (reference sequence). The CDR3 nucleotides read TGTGCCAGCAGCTCCGGGGCCGAAAATTCACCCCTCCACTTT. Amino acid sequence: CASSSGAENSPLHF. Combining the CDR3 with reference TRBV7-9 and TRBJ1-6 gives the whole variable domain DTGVSQNPRHKITKRGQNVTFRCDPISEHNRLYWYRQTLGQGPEFLTYFQNEAQLEKSRLLSDRFSAERPKGSFSTLEIQRTEQGDSAMYLCASSSGAENSPLHFGNGTRLTVT.

Regarding this clonotype: A clone one base away is much larger, so this may be a read error. The chain couples TRBV29-1 to TRBJ1-1; D is unresolved. This CDR3 has 12 residues. Germline V gene sequence: CDR1 SQVTM, CDR2 ANQGSEA. Trimming pared 4 bases from V and 7 bases from J, leaving 13 bases between. The CDR3 loop is CSVVLKGSEAFF. CDR3 DNA: TGCAGCGTTGTCCTTAAAGGAAGTGAAGCTTTCTTT.

To note about this clonotype: A much more abundant neighbour one base away suggests this may be a read error. The V gene is TRBV7-2, the J gene TRBJ1-2; D gene uncertain. CDR1 is SGHTA, CDR2 FQGNSA, per germline. This CDR3 is 15 amino acids long. V lost 7 bases, J lost 7 bases, and 22 bases lay in between. CDR3 in amino acids: CASIKLIGSFGGYTF. CDR3 coding DNA: TGTGCCAGCATCAAGCTAATAGGGAGTTTTGGTGGCTACACCTTC.

Turning to this clonotype: One end of the junction does not line up with germline, which may come from a read error. The V gene is TRBV6-5, the J gene TRBJ2-3; D ambiguous. The CDR3 contains 14 residues. Germline values: CDR1 MNHEY, CDR2 SVGAGI. CDR3 loop: CASSFSRLPDTQYF. CDR3 sequence (DNA): TGTGCCAGCAGTTTCTCCCGCCTGCCAGATACGCAGTACTTT.

Remarks on this clonotype: An end of the junction does not agree with germline; a read error may underlie this. J is TRBJ1-3 and V is TRBV7-9; D call uncertain. CDR1 is SEHNR and CDR2 is FQNEAQ in the germline V gene (reference sequence). The CDR3 is 11 residues long. The CDR3 DNA sequence: TGTGCCGGCAGCTTAGGGAACACCATATATTTT. It encodes CAGSLGNTIYF.

This chain connects TRBV10-3 to TRBJ2-1; D is unclear. Germline V CDR1 and CDR2: ENHRY, SYGVKD. The ends were cut back, 10 bases at V and 8 bases at J, with 9 bases in the middle. CDR3 length: 10 amino acids. This chain's CDR3 is CASIADEQFF. The CDR3, as DNA: TGTGCCAGCATAGCCGATGAGCAGTTCTTC.

This clonotype appeared once. V usage is TRBV20-1 and J usage is TRBJ2-5; D might be TRBD1 (6 bases). Trimming pared 6 bases from V and 5 bases from J, leaving 19 bases between. Germline V gene data show CDR1 as DFQATT and CDR2 as SNEGSKA (reference sequence). The CDR3 covers 14 residues. CDR3 in amino acids: CSAPDRRRRETQYF. In DNA, the CDR3 is TGCAGTGCCCCCGACAGGAGACGGAGGGAGACCCAGTACTTC.

The V gene is TRBV20-1, the J gene TRBJ2-1; a possible D gene is TRBD2 (6 bases). The germline V gene has CDR1 DFQATT and CDR2 SNEGSKA (reference sequence). The V end was cut by 6 bases, the J end by 4 bases, with 16 bases between. The CDR3 runs to 14 residues. The CDR3 DNA reads as TGCAGTGCCGCGAGGACTATCATGTACAATGAGCAGTTCTTC. Protein product: CSAARTIMYNEQFF.

Concerning this clonotype: The CDR3 end shows no conserved phenylalanine or tryptophan, and so a read error is likely. It is unclear where the CDR3 begins or ends on the DNA, so no DNA is shown, and the CDR3 is as TCRdb lists it. The chain combines TRBV2 with TRBJ1-5. The CDR3 sequence runs 8 residues, both termini included. Germline assignment: CDR1 SNHLY and CDR2 FYNNEI. The chain's CDR3 is CASSEALP.

This clonotype was seen just once. V and J are TRBV6-1 and TRBJ2-3; tentatively, D is TRBD1 or TRBD2 (5 bases each). The CDR3 is 15 residues long. Deletions cut 7 bases from V and 3 bases from J, with 17 bases between. Per germline, CDR1 MNHNS and CDR2 SASEGT. Here the CDR3 reads CASNSRDHNTDTQYF. The CDR3 DNA is TGTGCCAGCAACTCTAGGGACCATAATACAGATACGCAGTATTTT.

Many counts were recorded for this clonotype. The V gene is TRBV30, the J gene TRBJ1-6; no clear D gene. The CDR3 length is 13 residues. Germline V gene sequence: CDR1 GTSNPN, CDR2 SVGIG (reference sequence). The ends were cut back, 0 bases at V and 9 bases at J, with 9 bases in the middle. The CDR3 loop is CAWSVVSGSPLHF. The CDR3, as DNA: TGTGCCTGGAGTGTGGTGTCTGGTTCACCCCTCCACTTT.

This clonotype appeared a few times. The chain couples TRBV11-2 to TRBJ2-2; D unclear. V was pared by 0 bases and J by 1 base, with 9 bases between. The CDR3 runs 16 residues. CDR1 and CDR2 from the germline V gene are SGHAT and FQNNGV. CDR3 bases: TGTGCCAGCAGCTTAGATTCTAGACGGAACACCGGGGAGCTGTTTTTT. Translated: CASSLDSRRNTGELFF.

In its sample, this clonotype was seen a few times. This chain joins TRBV5-6 and TRBJ2-2; weak D call: TRBD2 (5 bases). Per the germline V gene, CDR1 is SGHDT and CDR2 is YYEEEE. Trimming cost V 1 base and J 4 bases, with 20 bases left between them. This CDR3 has 18 amino acids. This CDR3 is CASSLRELAVRGTGELFF. In DNA, the CDR3 is TGTGCCAGCAGCTTGAGGGAGTTGGCAGTCCGAGGCACCGGGGAGCTGTTTTTT.